One sample yielded the 14 T cell receptor beta chains listed below, sequenced in a study of beta chain features in type 1 diabetes. cDNA synthesis used the whole RNA isolate, giving expressed TCRB sequences. Measured with immunoSEQ multiplex PCR; TCRdb has only the in-frame clones, and not every one. The sample has hundreds of thousands of clones; around 30% are singletons. What was sequenced was naive CD4+ T cells from blood. Receptors originate from a man younger than 30 in good health.

This rearrangement joins TRBV29-1 to TRBJ2-1, with 9 bases fitting TRBD1. Germline V gene sequence: CDR1 SQVTM, CDR2 ANQGSEA. V shed 7 bases and J 3 bases; nucleotides not matched to a gene: 7. The CDR3 runs to 14 residues. Written as DNA, the CDR3 is TGCAGCGCGGGTTGGGACAGGGACTACAATGAGCAGTTCTTC. The encoded protein is CSAGWDRDYNEQFF.

A word on this clone: One end of the junction is discordant with germline, which a read error may explain. The chain uses TRBV7-2 and TRBJ1-2; 8 bases map to TRBD1. CDR3 length: 14 residues. Germline-derived CDR1 and CDR2 are SGHTA and FQGNSA. This chain's CDR3 is CASSLDRGNYGYTF. The CDR3 DNA reads TGTGCCAGCAGTTTAGACAGGGGAAACTATGGCTACACCTTC. Full variable domain (rest looked up from reference TRBV7-2 and TRBJ1-2): GAGVSQSPSNKVTEKGKDVELRCDPISGHTALYWYRQSLGQGLEFLIYFQGNSAPDKSGLPSDRFSAERTGGSVSTLTIQRTQQEDSAVYLCASSLDRGNYGYTFGSGTRLTVV.

This clone was counted only a few times. The chain combines TRBV11-3 with TRBJ2-5, with D unclear. Trimming cost V 1 base and J 5 bases, with 8 bases left between them. CDR1 is SGHNT and CDR2 is YENEEA in the germline V gene. The length of the CDR3 is 13 residues. Here the CDR3 reads CASSLGPRETQYF. The CDR3 coding sequence is TGTGCCAGCAGCTTAGGACCACGGGAGACCCAGTACTTC. Full variable domain (remainder filled in from reference TRBV11-3 and TRBJ2-5): EAGVVQSPRYKIIEKKQPVAFWCNPISGHNTLYWYLQNLGQGPELLIRYENEEAVDDSQLPKDRFSAERLKGVDSTLKIQPAELGDSAVYLCASSLGPRETQYFGPGTRLLVL.

This clone was counted a few times. The chain carries TRBV27 and TRBJ2-5, with TRBD2 matching over 10 bases. V trimming: 5 bases; J trimming: 0 bases; junction bases outside the gene matches: 3. The CDR3 length is 15 residues. The V gene's germline CDR1 is MNHEY and CDR2 SMNVEV (reference sequence). Here the CDR3 reads CASSPGTSDQETQYF. The CDR3 nucleotides read TGTGCCAGCAGTCCGGGGACTAGCGACCAAGAGACCCAGTACTTC.

This sequence joins TRBV5-1 and TRBJ2-3, with D possibly being TRBD1 (6 bases). Germline CDR1 is SGHRS and CDR2 is YFSETQ. V lost 3 bases and J 2 bases, leaving 7 bases between the germline ends. CDR3 size: 13 residues. The CDR3 sequence: CASSWTVTDTQYF. The CDR3 DNA follows: TGCGCCAGCAGCTGGACAGTCACAGATACGCAGTATTTT.

The chain recombines TRBV15 with TRBJ1-4; TRBD1 agrees at 8 bases. V gave up 1 base and J gave up 8 bases; unmatched junction bases: 9. CDR3 length: 16 amino acids. CDR1 and CDR2 from the germline V gene are LNHNV and YYDKDF (reference sequence). The CDR3 DNA reads as TGTGCCACCAGCAGAGCGGTCGACAGGGGCTACGAAAAACTGTTTTTT. Translation gives CATSRAVDRGYEKLFF.

The rearrangement joins TRBV29-1 to TRBJ2-5, with unresolved D. The DNA matches TRBJ2-7 better at its end, which makes the J call doubtful. The CDR3 is 11 amino acids. Germline values: CDR1 SQVTM, CDR2 ANQGSEA. DNA for the CDR3: TGCAGCGTTGAGGTATCCTACGAGCAGTACTTC. Its protein product is CSVEVSYEQYF.

The chain uses TRBV18 and TRBJ2-7; D gene uncertain. The CDR3 is made up of 14 amino acids. Trimming shortened V by 0 bases and J by 0 bases, and 6 bases separated the two germline ends. CDR1 is KGHSH and CDR2 is LQKENI in the germline V gene. The DNA for the CDR3 is TGTGCCAGCTCACCACCGTCAGCCTCCTACGAGCAGTACTTC. Translated, it gives CASSPPSASYEQYF. Together with reference TRBV18 and TRBJ2-7, the CDR3 gives the full variable domain: NAGVMQNPRHLVRRRGQEARLRCSPMKGHSHVYWYRQLPEEGLKFMVYLQKENIIDESGMPKERFSAEFPKEGPSILRIQQVVRGDSAAYFCASSPPSASYEQYFGPGTRLTVT.

The J gene is TRBJ2-7, the V gene TRBV2; 7 nucleotides match TRBD1. In germline, CDR1 is SNHLY, CDR2 FYNNEI. The CDR3 has 14 amino acids. Unmatched junction bases numbered 8, after V lost 7 bases and J lost 2 bases. The CDR3 protein is CASKYRGGTYEQYF. CDR3 nucleotides: TGTGCCAGCAAATACAGGGGCGGTACCTACGAGCAGTACTTC.

CDR3 sequence (DNA): TGTGCCAGCAGTGAATTCAGGGGTTCTACGCAGTATTTT. This translates into CASSEFRGSTQYF. The J gene is TRBJ2-3, the V gene TRBV25-1, with a possible D match to TRBD1 (6 bases). There are 13 residues in the CDR3. CDR1 and CDR2 from the germline V gene are MGHDK and SYGVNS. With 1 base removed from V and 8 bases from J, the gap between germline ends came to 10 bases.

This chain's CDR3 is CASRPPGQGNTGELFF. CDR3 DNA sequence: TGCGCCAGCAGACCCCCCGGGCAGGGGAACACCGGGGAGCTGTTTTTT. The genes are TRBV4-1 and TRBJ2-2, with D possibly being TRBD1 (5 bases). From germline, CDR1 is MGHRA and CDR2 YSYEKL. The CDR3 sequence is 16 residues long. Trimming pared 6 bases from V and 1 base from J, leaving 15 bases between.

This clone showed up just a few times. The chain uses TRBV27 and TRBJ2-7, with D possibly being TRBD2 (6 bases). V was trimmed by 5 bases and J by 3 bases, leaving 11 bases between them. This CDR3 is built from 13 residues. Germline V CDR1 and CDR2: MNHEY, SMNVEV (reference sequence). CDR3 in amino acids: CASSLGLGYEQYF. The CDR3 region has the DNA TGTGCCAGCAGTCTGGGACTCGGCTACGAGCAGTACTTC.

This clone was counted a few times. At the DNA level, this CDR3 is encoded by other sequences in the same sample as well. V and J are TRBV9 and TRBJ2-7, with D possibly matching TRBD2 (5 bases). The CDR3 spans 13 residues. Trimming cost V 0 bases and J 6 bases, with 10 bases left between them. CDR1 is SGDLS, CDR2 YYNGEE, per germline. The CDR3 is CASSVAAGGEQYF. CDR3 sequence (DNA): TGTGCCAGCAGCGTAGCTGCGGGTGGCGAGCAGTACTTC.

This chain joins TRBV7-9 and TRBJ2-5; D is unresolved. Germline V gene data show CDR1 as SEHNR and CDR2 as FQNEAQ (reference sequence). The CDR3 is made up of 15 amino acids. With 5 bases removed from V and 5 bases from J, the gap between germline ends came to 18 bases. CDR3 nucleotide sequence: TGTGCCAGCAGCCCCCCTCGCACGGCATCGGAGACCCAGTACTTC. As protein: CASSPPRTASETQYF.